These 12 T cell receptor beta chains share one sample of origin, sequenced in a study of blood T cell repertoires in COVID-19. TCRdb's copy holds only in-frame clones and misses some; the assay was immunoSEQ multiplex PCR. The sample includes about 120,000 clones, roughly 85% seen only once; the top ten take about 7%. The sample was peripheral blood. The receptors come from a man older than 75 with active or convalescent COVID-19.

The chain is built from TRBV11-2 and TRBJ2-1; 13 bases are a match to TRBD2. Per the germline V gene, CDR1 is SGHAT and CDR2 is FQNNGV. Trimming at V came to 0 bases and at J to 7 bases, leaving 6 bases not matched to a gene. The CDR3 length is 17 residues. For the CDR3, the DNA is TGTGCCAGCAGCTTAGATGGCACTAGCGGGGGGGCAAATGAGCAGTTCTTC. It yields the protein CASSLDGTSGGANEQFF.

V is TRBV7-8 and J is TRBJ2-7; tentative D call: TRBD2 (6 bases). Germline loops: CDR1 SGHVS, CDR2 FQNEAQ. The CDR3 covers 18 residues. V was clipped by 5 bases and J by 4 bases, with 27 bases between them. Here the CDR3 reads CASSPQIWDVRGGYEQYF. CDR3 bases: TGTGCCAGCAGCCCCCAGATTTGGGACGTCCGTGGGGGGTACGAGCAGTACTTC. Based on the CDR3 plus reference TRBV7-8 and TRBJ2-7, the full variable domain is GAGVSQSPRYKVAKRGQDVALRCDPISGHVSLFWYQQALGQGPEFLTYFQNEAQLDKSGLPSDRFFAERPEGSVSTLKIQRTQQEDSAVYLCASSPQIWDVRGGYEQYFGPGTRLTVT.

CDR3 in amino acids: CASSPRAGNDNEQFF. The CDR3, as DNA: TGTGCCAGTAGTCCCAGGGCGGGAAACGACAATGAGCAGTTCTTC. The V and J genes are TRBV19 and TRBJ2-1; a possible D gene is TRBD2 (6 bases). V was trimmed by 5 bases and J by 5 bases, leaving 16 bases between them. The CDR3 totals 15 residues. Germline V CDR1 and CDR2: LNHDA, SQIVND (reference sequence).

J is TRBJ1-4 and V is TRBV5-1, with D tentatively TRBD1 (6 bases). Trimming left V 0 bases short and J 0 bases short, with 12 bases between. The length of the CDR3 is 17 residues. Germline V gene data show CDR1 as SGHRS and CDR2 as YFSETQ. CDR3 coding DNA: TGCGCCAGCAGCTTGGCAGGGGCCGGGGCAACTAATGAAAAACTGTTTTTT. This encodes CASSLAGAGATNEKLFF.

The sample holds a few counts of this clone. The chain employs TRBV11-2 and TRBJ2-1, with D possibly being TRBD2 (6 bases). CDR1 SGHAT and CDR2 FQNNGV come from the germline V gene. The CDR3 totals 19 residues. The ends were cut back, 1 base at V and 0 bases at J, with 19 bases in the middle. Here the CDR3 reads CASSLARGAGPSSYNEQFF. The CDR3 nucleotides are TGTGCCAGCAGCTTAGCCCGTGGGGCGGGGCCGAGCTCCTACAATGAGCAGTTCTTC.

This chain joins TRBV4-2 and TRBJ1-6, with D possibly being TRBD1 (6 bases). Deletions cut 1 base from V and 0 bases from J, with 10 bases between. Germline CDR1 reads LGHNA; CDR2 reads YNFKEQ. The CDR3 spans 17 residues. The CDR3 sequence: CASSQVTGSSYNSPLHF. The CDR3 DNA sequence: TGTGCCAGCAGCCAAGTAACAGGGAGCTCCTATAATTCACCCCTCCACTTT.

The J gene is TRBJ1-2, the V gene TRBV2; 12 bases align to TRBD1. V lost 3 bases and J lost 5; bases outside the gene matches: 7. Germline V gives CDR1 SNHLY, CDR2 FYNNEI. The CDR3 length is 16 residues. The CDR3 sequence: CASSDSGTGGVYGYTF. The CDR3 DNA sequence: TGTGCCAGCAGTGACTCTGGGACAGGGGGCGTGTATGGCTACACCTTC.

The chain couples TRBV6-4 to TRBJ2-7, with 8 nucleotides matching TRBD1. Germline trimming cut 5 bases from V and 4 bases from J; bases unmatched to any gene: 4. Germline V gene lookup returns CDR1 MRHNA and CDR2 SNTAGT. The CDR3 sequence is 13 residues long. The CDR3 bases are TGTGCCAGCAGTTCCGGGACAGGTTACGAGCAGTACTTC. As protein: CASSSGTGYEQYF.

CDR3 loop: CASSPGTSAYEQYF. CDR3 coding DNA: TGTGCCAGCTCACCGGGGACTAGCGCCTACGAGCAGTACTTC. The chain recombines TRBV18 with TRBJ2-7; 10 bases are shared with TRBD2. J gave up 2 bases and V 3 bases, and 1 base lay outside the gene matches. Germline assignment: CDR1 KGHSH and CDR2 LQKENI. The CDR3 covers 14 residues.

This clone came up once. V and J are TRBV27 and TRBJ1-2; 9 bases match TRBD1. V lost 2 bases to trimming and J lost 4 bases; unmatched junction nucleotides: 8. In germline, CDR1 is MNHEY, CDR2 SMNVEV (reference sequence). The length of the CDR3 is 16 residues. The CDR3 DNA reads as TGTGCCAGCAGTTTAGGCGGGACAGGGACTCTCTATGGCTACACCTTC. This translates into CASSLGGTGTLYGYTF.

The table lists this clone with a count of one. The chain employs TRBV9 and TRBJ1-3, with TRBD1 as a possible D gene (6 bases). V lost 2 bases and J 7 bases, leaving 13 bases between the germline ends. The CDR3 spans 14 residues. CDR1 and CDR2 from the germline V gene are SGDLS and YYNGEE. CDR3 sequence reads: CASSVGTDSNTIYF. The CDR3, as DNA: TGTGCCAGCAGCGTTGGCACGGACAGCAACACCATATATTTT.

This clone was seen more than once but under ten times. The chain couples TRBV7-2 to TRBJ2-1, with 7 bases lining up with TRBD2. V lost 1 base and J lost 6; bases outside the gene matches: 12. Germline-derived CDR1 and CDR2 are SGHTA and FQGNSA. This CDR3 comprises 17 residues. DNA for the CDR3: TGTGCCAGCAGCTTAGGGCCTAGCGGCAGTACGGGCAATGAGCAGTTCTTC. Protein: CASSLGPSGSTGNEQFF.